This TCR beta chain was observed in a study of blood T cell repertoires in COVID-19. Study-level information: COVID-19 samples from acute and convalescent phases originated in the United States, Italy and Spain. T cells, B-cell-depleted T cells, or PBMCs supplied cDNA or gDNA.

This CDR3 comprises 14 residues. Germline-derived CDR1 and CDR2 are MNHGY and SAAAGT. Losses at the gene ends were 2 bases for V and 5 bases for J; bases not matched to a gene: 5. Enrolment of Seattle patients took place during active infection, and they were followed longitudinally. How the authors handled the data: Amplification with reference gene primers provided the estimates of nucleated cell counts. Assay used: immunoSEQ multiplex PCR; TCRdb lists only in-frame clones, some missing. V and J calls plus clone size are reproduced from that table; the DNA served to infer D and trimming. The data contain about 350,000 clones, approximately 86% of them seen just once; the ten biggest clones take up 9.5% to 10%.

The chain couples TRBV6-8 to TRBJ2-7; 8 nucleotides line up with TRBD1. The clonotype comes from a man aged 25-45 years with COVID-19, enrolled during active disease. The source material was peripheral blood. Here the CDR3 reads CASSYGTGPHEQYF. The CDR3, as DNA: TGTGCCAGCAGTTACGGGACAGGCCCTCACGAGCAGTACTTC.